The present entry profiles one TCR beta chain with its context. Here immunoSEQ multiplex PCR was the method, and the copy in TCRdb shows in-frame clones only, minus some. Of hundreds of thousands of clones listed, around 91% were seen once; the top ten hold under 2.5%. This record belongs to a study of blood T cell repertoires in COVID-19. Trimming cost V 1 base and J 14 bases; bases outside gene matches: 16. Germline loops: CDR1 MGHRA, CDR2 YSYEKL. This CDR3 contains 15 residues. The V gene is TRBV4-1, the J gene TRBJ1-2, with TRBD1 matching 7 bases. What was sequenced was PBMCs or T cells enriched from blood (not recorded which). The clonotype originates from a woman between 18 and 29 years old who had recovered from COVID-19. CDR3 loop: CASSQVRGGYEHCTF. CDR3 DNA: TGCGCCAGCAGCCAAGTTAGAGGGGGCTACGAACATTGTACCTTC.